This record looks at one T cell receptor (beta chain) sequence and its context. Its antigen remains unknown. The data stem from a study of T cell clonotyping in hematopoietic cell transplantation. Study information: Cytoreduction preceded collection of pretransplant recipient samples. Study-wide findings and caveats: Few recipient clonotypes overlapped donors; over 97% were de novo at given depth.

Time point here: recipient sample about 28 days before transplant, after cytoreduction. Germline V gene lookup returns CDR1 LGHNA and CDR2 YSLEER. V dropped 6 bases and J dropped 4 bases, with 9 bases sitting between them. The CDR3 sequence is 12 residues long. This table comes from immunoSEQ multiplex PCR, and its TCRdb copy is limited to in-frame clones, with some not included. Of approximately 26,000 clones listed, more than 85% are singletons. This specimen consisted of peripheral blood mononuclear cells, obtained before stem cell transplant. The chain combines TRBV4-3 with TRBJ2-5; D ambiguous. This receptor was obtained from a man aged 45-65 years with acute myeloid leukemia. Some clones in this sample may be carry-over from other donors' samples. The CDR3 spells CASSGPRETQYF. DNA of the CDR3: TGCGCCAGCAGTGGGCCAAGAGAGACCCAGTACTTC.